The 8 T cell receptor beta chains below come from one sample, sequenced in a study of OX40 agonist ivuxolimab in advanced cancers. Sequencing was performed with immunoSEQ multiplex PCR; in TCRdb, only in-frame clones are kept and a portion is missing. The table shows about 86,000 clones, with about 83% occurring only once. Sequenced here: CD4+ or CD8+ T cells sorted from blood, sampled in a trial of the OX40 agonist ivuxolimab. The receptors here all came from an adult with an advanced solid tumor such as melanoma, head and neck, liver or kidney cancer.

V gene TRBV9 combines with J gene TRBJ2-4; D possibly corresponds to TRBD2 (6 bases). Germline CDR1 and CDR2: SGDLS and YYNGEE. V was trimmed by 3 bases and J by 8 bases, leaving 15 bases between them. This CDR3 is built from 14 residues. Written as DNA, the CDR3 is TGTGCCAGCAGCGCCGGGACTCCCAACCACATTCAGTACTTC. Translating it yields CASSAGTPNHIQYF.

The gene calls are TRBV30 and TRBJ1-1, with D perhaps matching TRBD1 (6 bases). The germline CDR1 and CDR2 sequences are GTSNPN and SVGIG (reference sequence). V lost 4 bases, J lost 7 bases, and 13 bases lay in between. The CDR3 contains 12 residues. CDR3 in amino acids: CAWTVQGIEAFF. The CDR3 DNA follows: TGTGCCTGGACCGTACAGGGAATTGAAGCTTTCTTT.

The chain has TRBV6-6 and TRBJ2-1; the match to TRBD1 covers 9 bases. The CDR3 is made up of 12 amino acids. After removal of 7 bases from V and 7 bases from J, the junction contained 2 bases not matched to a gene. CDR1 and CDR2 from the germline V gene are MNHNY and SVGAGI (reference sequence). CDR3: CASTDRGNEQFF. DNA of the CDR3: TGTGCCAGCACGGACAGGGGTAATGAGCAGTTCTTC.

This chain connects TRBV6-5 to TRBJ2-1; no clear D. CDR3 length: 13 amino acids. Deletions cut 2 bases from V and 5 bases from J, with 7 bases between. Germline V gene sequence: CDR1 MNHEY, CDR2 SVGAGI. CDR3: CASSYLPNNEQFF. The CDR3 DNA follows: TGTGCCAGCAGTTACCTCCCCAACAATGAGCAGTTCTTC.

In its sample, this clone was seen once. V and J are TRBV7-2 and TRBJ1-2; D is ambiguous. V shed 5 bases and J shed 3 bases, with 25 bases lying between them. The CDR3 extends over 18 amino acids. Germline CDR1 is SGHTA and CDR2 is FQGNSA. The CDR3: CASSLSPLQGKLDYGYTF. The CDR3 DNA is TGTGCCAGCAGCCTATCCCCTCTACAAGGGAAACTCGACTATGGCTACACCTTC.

This clone was found once. This chain connects TRBV7-2 to TRBJ1-1; D not certain. The CDR3 loop spans 12 amino acids. The V gene lost 5 bases and the J gene lost 6 bases, with 10 bases spanning the gap. Germline CDR1 reads SGHTA; CDR2 reads FQGNSA. The CDR3 sequence: CASSLLEAEAFF. As DNA, the CDR3 is TGTGCCAGCAGCCTTCTCGAGGCTGAAGCTTTCTTT.

The rearrangement links TRBV5-1 to TRBJ1-5; 7 bases agree with TRBD1. J lost 4 bases, V lost 2 bases, and 0 bases had no gene match. The germline CDR1 and CDR2 sequences are SGHRS and YFSETQ. The CDR3 covers 13 residues. CDR3 coding DNA: TGCGCCAGCAGCTTACAGGGGAATCAGCCCCAGCATTTT. Translating it yields CASSLQGNQPQHF.

The rearrangement links TRBV4-1 to TRBJ2-7; tentatively, D is TRBD2 (6 bases). V gave up 4 bases and J gave up 1 base, with 20 bases separating them. CDR3 length equals 17 residues. Germline-derived CDR1 and CDR2 are MGHRA and YSYEKL. The CDR3 region is CASSPWLSGSGSYEQYF. The CDR3 DNA sequence: TGCGCCAGCAGCCCGTGGTTGAGTGGTAGCGGATCCTACGAGCAGTACTTC.